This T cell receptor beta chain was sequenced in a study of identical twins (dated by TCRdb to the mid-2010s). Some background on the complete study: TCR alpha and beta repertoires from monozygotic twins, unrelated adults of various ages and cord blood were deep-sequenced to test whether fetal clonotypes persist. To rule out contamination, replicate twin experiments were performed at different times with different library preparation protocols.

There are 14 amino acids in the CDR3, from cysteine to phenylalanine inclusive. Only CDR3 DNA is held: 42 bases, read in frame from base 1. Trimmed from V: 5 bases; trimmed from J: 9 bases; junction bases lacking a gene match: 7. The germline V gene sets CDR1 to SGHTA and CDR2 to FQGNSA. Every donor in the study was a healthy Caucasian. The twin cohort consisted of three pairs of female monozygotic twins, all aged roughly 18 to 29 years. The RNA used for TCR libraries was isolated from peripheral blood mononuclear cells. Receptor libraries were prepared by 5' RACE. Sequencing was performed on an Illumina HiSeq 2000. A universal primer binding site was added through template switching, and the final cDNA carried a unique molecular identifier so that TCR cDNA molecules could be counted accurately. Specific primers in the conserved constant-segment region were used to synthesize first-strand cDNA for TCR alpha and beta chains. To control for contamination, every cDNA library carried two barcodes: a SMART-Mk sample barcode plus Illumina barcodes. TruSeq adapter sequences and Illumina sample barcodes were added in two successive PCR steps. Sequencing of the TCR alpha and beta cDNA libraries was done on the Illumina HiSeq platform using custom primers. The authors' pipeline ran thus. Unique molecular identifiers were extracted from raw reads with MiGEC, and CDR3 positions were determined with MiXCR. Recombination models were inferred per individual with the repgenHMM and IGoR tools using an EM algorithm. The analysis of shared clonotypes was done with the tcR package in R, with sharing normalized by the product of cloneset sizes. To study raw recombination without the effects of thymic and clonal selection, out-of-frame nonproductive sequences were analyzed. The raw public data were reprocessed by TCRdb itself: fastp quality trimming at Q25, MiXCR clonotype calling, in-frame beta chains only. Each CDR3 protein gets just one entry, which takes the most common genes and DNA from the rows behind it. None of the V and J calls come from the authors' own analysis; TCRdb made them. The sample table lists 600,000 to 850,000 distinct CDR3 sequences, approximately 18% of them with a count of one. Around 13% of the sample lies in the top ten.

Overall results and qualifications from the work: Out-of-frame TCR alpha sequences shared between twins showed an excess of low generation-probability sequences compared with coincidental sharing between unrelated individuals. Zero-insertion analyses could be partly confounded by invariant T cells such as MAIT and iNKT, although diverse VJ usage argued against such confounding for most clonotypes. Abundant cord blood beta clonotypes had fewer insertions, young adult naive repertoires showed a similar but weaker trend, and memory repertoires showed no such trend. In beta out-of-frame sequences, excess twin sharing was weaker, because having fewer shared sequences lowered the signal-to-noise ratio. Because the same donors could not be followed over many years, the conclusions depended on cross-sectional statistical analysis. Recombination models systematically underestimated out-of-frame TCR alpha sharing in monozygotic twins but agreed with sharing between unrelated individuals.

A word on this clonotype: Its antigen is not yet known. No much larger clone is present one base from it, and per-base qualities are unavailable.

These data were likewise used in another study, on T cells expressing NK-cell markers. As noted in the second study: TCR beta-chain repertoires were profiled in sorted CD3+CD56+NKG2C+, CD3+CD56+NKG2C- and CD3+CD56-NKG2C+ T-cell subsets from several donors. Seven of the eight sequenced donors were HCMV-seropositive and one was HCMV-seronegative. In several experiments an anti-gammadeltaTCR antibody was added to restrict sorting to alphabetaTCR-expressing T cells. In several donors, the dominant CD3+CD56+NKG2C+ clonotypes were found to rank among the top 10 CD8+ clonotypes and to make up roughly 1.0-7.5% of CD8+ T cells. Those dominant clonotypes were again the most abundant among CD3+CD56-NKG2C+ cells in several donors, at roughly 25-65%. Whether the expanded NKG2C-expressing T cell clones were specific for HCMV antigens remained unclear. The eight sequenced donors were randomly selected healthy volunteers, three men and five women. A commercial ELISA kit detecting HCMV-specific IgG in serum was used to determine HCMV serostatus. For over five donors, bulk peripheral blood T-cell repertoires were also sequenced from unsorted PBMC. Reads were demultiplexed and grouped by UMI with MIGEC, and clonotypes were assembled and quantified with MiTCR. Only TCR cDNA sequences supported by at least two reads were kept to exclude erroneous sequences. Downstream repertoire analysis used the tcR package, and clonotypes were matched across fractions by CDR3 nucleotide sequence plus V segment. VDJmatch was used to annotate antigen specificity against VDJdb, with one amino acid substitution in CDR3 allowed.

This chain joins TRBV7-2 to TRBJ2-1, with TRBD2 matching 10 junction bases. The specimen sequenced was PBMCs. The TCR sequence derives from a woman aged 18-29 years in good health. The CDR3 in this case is CASSPGLASVEQFF. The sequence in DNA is TGTGCCAGCAGCCCGGGACTAGCGTCAGTTGAGCAGTTCTTC.